This TCR beta chain was captured by sequencing in a study of identical twins (TCRdb year 2016). Turning to the overall study: TCR alpha and beta repertoires from monozygotic twins, unrelated adults of various ages and cord blood were deep-sequenced to test whether fetal clonotypes persist. To rule out contamination, replicate twin experiments were performed at different times with different library preparation protocols. Results the study describes overall, beyond this receptor: Fewer insertions were carried by abundant cord blood beta clonotypes, a similar but weaker trend appeared in young adult naive repertoires, and no such trend appeared in memory repertoires. Compared with coincidental sharing between unrelated individuals, out-of-frame TCR alpha sequences shared between twins showed an excess of sequences with low generation probability. The excess sharing between twins in beta out-of-frame sequences was weaker because fewer shared sequences reduced the signal-to-noise ratio. Because the same donors could not be followed over many years, the conclusions relied on cross-sectional statistical analysis. Invariant T cells such as MAIT and iNKT could partly confound zero-insertion analyses, although diverse VJ usage argued against such confounding for most clonotypes. Recombination models systematically underestimated out-of-frame TCR alpha sharing in monozygotic twins but agreed with sharing between unrelated individuals.

Sequences LGHNA (CDR1) and YNFKEQ (CDR2) are obtained from the germline V gene. Trimming takes 0 bases from V and 4 bases from J, and the germline ends sit 9 bases apart. Its CDR3 holds 15 amino acids, cysteine through phenylalanine. Of the read, only the CDR3 DNA is kept; its 45 bases are in frame from base 1. Only healthy Caucasian donors were included. Three pairs of female monozygotic twins, all aged about 18 to 30 years, were included in the twin cohort. Positive isolation kits from Invitrogen were used to isolate CD4+ and CD8+ T cell populations. A remark on this clonotype: Which antigen it targets is not known. Base qualities were left out, and no much larger clone turns up one base away.

Library preparation employed 5' RACE. Instrument used: Illumina HiSeq 2000. Template switching introduced a universal primer binding site; the final cDNA contained a unique molecular identifier, enabling accurate counting of TCR cDNA molecules. Specific primers in the conserved constant-segment region were used to synthesize first-strand cDNA for TCR alpha and beta chains. Each cDNA library was double barcoded, with a SMART-Mk sample barcode plus Illumina barcodes, to control for contamination. TruSeq adapter sequences, together with Illumina sample barcodes, were added in two successive PCR steps. The TCR alpha and beta cDNA libraries were sequenced on the Illumina HiSeq platform using custom primers. Concerning the study's data processing: MiGEC was used to process raw reads and extract unique molecular identifiers, and MiXCR was used to find CDR3 positions. For each individual, recombination models were inferred using an EM algorithm with the repgenHMM and IGoR tools. Shared clonotypes were analyzed with the tcR package in R, and sharing was normalized by the product of cloneset sizes. To study raw recombination without the effects of thymic and clonal selection, out-of-frame nonproductive sequences were analyzed. TCRdb reprocessed the public reads (quality trimming at Q25 with fastp, clone calling with MiXCR) and kept in-frame beta chains. Each CDR3 protein appears once, grouped with its most common genes and DNA. Clone size and V and J calls follow TCRdb, not the original study. The sample contains hundreds of thousands of distinct CDR3 sequences, 7.5% of them found a single time. The ten biggest clones cover roughly 5% of the sample.

The sample was also reused in another study, on yellow fever vaccine responses in identical twins. The second paper further reports: The authors reported that the T cell response to vaccination in identical twins appeared partly convergent and partly personalized. Focusing on identical twins, the study followed the T cell clones that responded to the vaccine, and did so with precision.

Sample: CD8+ T cells sorted from blood. This clonotype originated in a woman under 30 in good health. The receptor chain draws on TRBV4-2 and TRBJ2-2; the D gene lacks a confident call. CDR3 sequence: CASSQDKQLTGELFF. The sequenced DNA is TGTGCCAGCAGCCAAGATAAACAGCTCACCGGGGAGCTGTTTTTT.